The 19 T cell receptor beta chains in this list originate from one sample, sequenced in a study of T cell responses to AZD1222 COVID-19 vaccine. TCRdb keeps only in-frame clones here, not all; method: immunoSEQ multiplex PCR. The table includes some 150,000 clones, 90% to 95% detected once. The material sequenced was peripheral blood, taken on day 0 of MenACWY control vaccination. The receptor set was obtained from an adult in good health.

This sequence joins TRBV5-1 and TRBJ1-1; D not resolved. Trimming left V 5 bases short and J 2 bases short, with 13 bases between. The CDR3 is 14 residues long. Per the germline V gene, CDR1 is SGHRS and CDR2 is YFSETQ. CDR3 sequence (DNA): TGCGCCAGCAGTTTCTCCCCCAGCAACACTGAAGCTTTCTTT. Translating it yields CASSFSPSNTEAFF.

The chain is built from TRBV30 and TRBJ1-1; D unresolved. The CDR3 is 10 residues long. The V end was cut by 5 bases, the J end by 8 bases, with 9 bases between. CDR1 and CDR2 (germline): GTSNPN, SVGIG (reference sequence). The CDR3 protein is CAWGDGEAFF. The CDR3 coding sequence is TGTGCCTGGGGTGACGGGGAAGCTTTCTTT. The full variable domain, in which reference TRBV30 and TRBJ1-1 provide the parts outside the CDR3, is SQTIHQWPATLVQPVGSPLSLECTVEGTSNPNLYWYRQAAGRGLQLLFYSVGIGQISSEVPQNLSASRPQDRQFILSSKKLLLSDSGFYLCAWGDGEAFFGQGTRLTVV.

The chain is built from TRBV25-1 and TRBJ1-2; TRBD1 is a possible D gene (5 bases). Germline lookup yields CDR1 MGHDK and CDR2 SYGVNS. The germline V and J ends were trimmed by 6 bases and 4 bases, with 15 bases remaining between them. There are 14 residues in the CDR3. CDR3 amino acids: CASRRSGGFYGYTF. The CDR3 DNA reads TGTGCCAGCAGGAGGTCCGGGGGGTTCTATGGCTACACCTTC.

The chain combines TRBV24-1 with TRBJ2-2; D not certain. The CDR3 consists of 12 residues. Germline V gene lookup returns CDR1 KGHDR and CDR2 SFDVKD. The V and J ends lost 0 bases and 5 bases respectively, with 0 bases between them. CDR3 sequence: CATSDLTGELFF. The CDR3 DNA sequence: TGTGCCACCAGTGATTTGACCGGGGAGCTGTTTTTT.

The rearrangement uses TRBV6-5 and TRBJ1-5; perhaps TRBD1 as D (5 bases). Trimming took off 6 bases at V and 0 bases at J, with 12 bases between the two ends. This CDR3 has 15 amino acids. Germline-derived CDR1 and CDR2 are MNHEY and SVGAGI. The CDR3 DNA reads as TGTGCCAGCAGATCGACAGAATATAGCAATCAGCCCCAGCATTTT. It is translated as CASRSTEYSNQPQHF.

This clone was seen once. The genes are TRBV21-1 and TRBJ2-2; no check of the table's D call, TRBD1, against the DNA was made. TRBV21-1 represents a pseudogene. The CDR3 has 15 residues. The CDR3 nucleotides are TGTGCCAGCAGCAAAGGGGGGCACAGCCCCGGGGAGCTGTTTTTT. It codes for CASSKGGHSPGELFF.

The chain employs TRBV5-4 and TRBJ2-6, with D hard to call. This CDR3 comprises 17 residues. The V gene lost 0 bases and the J gene lost 0 bases, with 10 bases spanning the gap. Germline assignment: CDR1 SGHNT and CDR2 YYREEE (reference sequence). This CDR3 reads CASSLDEANSGANVLTF. CDR3 DNA: TGTGCCAGCAGCTTGGATGAAGCCAACTCTGGGGCCAACGTCCTGACTTTC.

The chain recombines TRBV6-6 with TRBJ1-6; no clear D gene. The CDR3 has 12 residues. V shed 5 bases and J shed 10 bases, with 9 bases lying between them. CDR1 and CDR2 (germline): MNHNY, SVGAGI (reference sequence). The CDR3 nucleotides read TGTGCCAGCAGTCCCCCCTCCTCACCCCTCCACTTT. Translation: CASSPPSSPLHF.

J is TRBJ2-1 and V is TRBV7-7; maybe TRBD2 (6 bases). The germline V and J ends were trimmed by 5 bases and 8 bases, with 19 bases remaining between them. Germline-derived CDR1 and CDR2 are SSHAT and FNYEAQ (reference sequence). The CDR3 is 15 amino acids. CDR3 sequence reads: CASSAGLATQHEQFF. DNA for the CDR3: TGTGCCAGCAGCGCGGGGCTAGCAACTCAGCATGAGCAGTTCTTC.

In DNA form, the CDR3 reads TGTGCCAGCAGTGGGGGGATCTCGTACCAAGAGACCCAGTACTTC. Its protein is CASSGGISYQETQYF. The chain recombines TRBV27 with TRBJ2-5, with D possibly TRBD2 on 6 matching bases. The CDR3 consists of 15 residues. Germline values: CDR1 MNHEY, CDR2 SMNVEV (reference sequence). Deletions cut 5 bases from V and 0 bases from J, with 13 bases between.

The chain has TRBV2 and TRBJ2-1, with 8 bases identical to TRBD1. The CDR3 has 15 residues. Germline values: CDR1 SNHLY, CDR2 FYNNEI. V shed 6 bases and J 5 bases; nucleotides not matched to a gene: 9. The chain's CDR3 is CASSLIWTGNNEQFF. DNA for the CDR3: TGTGCCAGCAGCTTGATTTGGACAGGGAACAATGAGCAGTTCTTC.

This clone was detected only a few times. V gene TRBV7-9 combines with J gene TRBJ1-2; possible D gene TRBD1, 6 bases. The CDR3 is made up of 16 amino acids. Germline assignment: CDR1 SEHNR and CDR2 FQNEAQ (reference sequence). Between the trimmed V and J ends, which lost 5 bases and 6 bases, there was a span of 22 bases. CDR3 sequence reads: CASSTPSGTKRDGYTF. In DNA form, the CDR3 reads TGTGCCAGCAGCACGCCCTCCGGGACAAAAAGAGATGGCTACACCTTC.

V gene TRBV10-2 combines with J gene TRBJ2-5; D is undetermined. Trimming left V 0 bases short and J 3 bases short, with 2 bases between. This CDR3 has 12 amino acids. Germline V CDR1 and CDR2: WSHSY, SAAADI. The CDR3 sequence: CASSESKETQYF. CDR3 bases: TGCGCCAGCAGTGAGTCAAAAGAGACCCAGTACTTC.

V and J are TRBV7-3 and TRBJ1-2, with 8 bases aligning to TRBD1. The V gene end was trimmed by 5 bases and the J gene end by 7 bases; junction bases not matched to a gene: 9. Germline values: CDR1 SGHTA, CDR2 FQGTGA. The CDR3 runs 14 residues. CDR3 sequence reads: CASSQTGQAGGYTF. The CDR3 DNA follows: TGTGCCAGCAGCCAGACGGGACAGGCCGGTGGCTACACCTTC.

This chain uses TRBV6-5 with TRBJ2-7; D call uncertain. In germline, CDR1 is MNHEY, CDR2 SVGAGI. V was pared by 6 bases and J by 2 bases, with 5 bases between. The CDR3 contains 11 residues. In nucleotides, the CDR3 is TGTGCCAGCAGAATAGCCTACGAGCAGTACTTC. This encodes CASRIAYEQYF.

Regarding this clone: This CDR3 is also generated by other DNA sequences in the sample. J is TRBJ1-1 and V is TRBV3-1 (or the pseudogene TRBV3-2); D is unclear. Trimming cost V 1 base and J 5 bases, with 5 bases left between them. Looked up from germline, CDR1 is LGHDT and CDR2 is YNNKEL (reference sequence). The CDR3 runs 12 residues. The CDR3 nucleotides read TGTGCCAGCAGCCAAGCTGGTACTGAAGCTTTCTTT. Amino acid sequence: CASSQAGTEAFF.

V gene TRBV6-5 combines with J gene TRBJ1-5, with a tentative D call TRBD1 (5 bases). This CDR3 comprises 15 residues. The V gene lost 7 bases and the J gene lost 7 bases, with 20 bases spanning the gap. Germline lookup yields CDR1 MNHEY and CDR2 SVGAGI. The CDR3 DNA follows: TGTGCCAGCAACGGGGGTGTGAGGGTGCAACAGCCCCAGCATTTT. It codes for CASNGGVRVQQPQHF.

The V gene is TRBV18, the J gene TRBJ1-2; 9 bases fit TRBD1. This CDR3 is 14 amino acids long. Germline CDR1 and CDR2: KGHSH and LQKENI. V lost 5 bases and J lost 7; bases outside the gene matches: 8. The CDR3 here is CASSSETGGTGYTF. The CDR3 coding sequence is TGTGCCAGCTCATCAGAGACAGGGGGGACTGGCTACACCTTC.

This clone was seen a single time. The rearrangement links TRBV6-1 to TRBJ1-5; D remains unclear. Per germline, CDR1 MNHNS and CDR2 SASEGT. The CDR3 covers 18 residues. V was pared by 0 bases and J by 1 base, with 16 bases between. This CDR3 is CASSEAVTVVASNQPQHF. The CDR3 DNA reads TGTGCCAGCAGTGAAGCGGTAACGGTGGTGGCGAGCAATCAGCCCCAGCATTTT.